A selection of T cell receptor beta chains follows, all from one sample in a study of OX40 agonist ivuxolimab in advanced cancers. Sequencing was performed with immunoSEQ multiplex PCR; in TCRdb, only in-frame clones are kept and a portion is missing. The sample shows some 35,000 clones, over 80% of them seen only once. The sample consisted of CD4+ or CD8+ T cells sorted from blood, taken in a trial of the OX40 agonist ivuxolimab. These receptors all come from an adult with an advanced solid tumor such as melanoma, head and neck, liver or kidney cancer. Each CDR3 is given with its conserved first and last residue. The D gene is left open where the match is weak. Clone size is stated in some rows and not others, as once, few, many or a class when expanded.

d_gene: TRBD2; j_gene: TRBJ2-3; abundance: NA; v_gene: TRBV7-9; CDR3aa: CASSPRTTSGRTDTQYF; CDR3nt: TGTGCCAGCAGCCCCCGTACGACTAGCGGGAGAACAGATACGCAGTATTTT
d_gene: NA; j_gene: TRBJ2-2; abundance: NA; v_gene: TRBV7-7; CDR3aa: CASSLVLGVNTGELFF; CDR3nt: TGTGCCAGCAGCTTAGTCTTGGGAGTAAACACCGGGGAGCTGTTTTTT
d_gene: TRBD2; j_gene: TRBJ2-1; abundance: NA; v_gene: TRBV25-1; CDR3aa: CASSPKTSGPYNEQFF; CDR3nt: TGTGCCAGCAGTCCAAAGACTAGCGGACCCTACAATGAGCAGTTCTTC
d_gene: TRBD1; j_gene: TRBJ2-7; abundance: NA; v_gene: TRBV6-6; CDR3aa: CASSFPGTGTPYEQYF; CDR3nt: TGTGCCAGCAGTTTTCCCGGGACAGGGACCCCCTACGAGCAGTACTTC
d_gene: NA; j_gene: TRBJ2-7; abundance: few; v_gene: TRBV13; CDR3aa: CASSLGVGSYEQYF; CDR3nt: TGTGCCAGCAGCTTAGGAGTTGGATCCTACGAGCAGTACTTC
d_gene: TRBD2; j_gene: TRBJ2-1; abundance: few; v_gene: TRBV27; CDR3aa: CASSLAASGYNEQFF; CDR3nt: TGTGCCAGCAGTTTAGCGGCTAGCGGATACAATGAGCAGTTCTTC
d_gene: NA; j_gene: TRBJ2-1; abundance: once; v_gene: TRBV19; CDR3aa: CASSISSGDIFYNEQFF; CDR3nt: TGTGCCAGTAGTATTTCGTCAGGGGACATTTTCTACAATGAGCAGTTCTTC
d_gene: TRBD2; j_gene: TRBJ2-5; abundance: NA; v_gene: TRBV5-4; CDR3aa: CASSWGLAGQETQYF; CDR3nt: TGTGCCAGCAGCTGGGGACTAGCGGGGCAAGAGACCCAGTACTTC
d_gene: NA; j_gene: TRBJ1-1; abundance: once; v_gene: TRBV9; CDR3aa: CASSFGRGSSTEAFF; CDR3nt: TGTGCCAGCAGCTTCGGCAGGGGTTCCAGCACTGAAGCTTTCTTT
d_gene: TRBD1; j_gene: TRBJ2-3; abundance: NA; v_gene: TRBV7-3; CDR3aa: CASSSGQGTDTQYF; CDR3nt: TGTGCCAGCAGCTCTGGACAGGGCACAGATACGCAGTATTTT
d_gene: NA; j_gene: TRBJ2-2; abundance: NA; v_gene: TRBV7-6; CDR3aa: CASSRLSGTGELFF; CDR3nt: TGTGCCAGCAGCCGGCTTTCGGGGACCGGGGAGCTGTTTTTT
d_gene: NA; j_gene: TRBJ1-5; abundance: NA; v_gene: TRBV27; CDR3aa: CASSLMGENQPQHF; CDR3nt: TGTGCCAGCTCCCTGATGGGTGAGAATCAGCCCCAGCATTTT
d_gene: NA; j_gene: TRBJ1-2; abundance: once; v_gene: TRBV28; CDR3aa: CASSLPLGVFGYTF; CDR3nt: TGTGCCAGCAGTCTCCCTCTTGGAGTCTTTGGCTACACCTTC